This T cell receptor (beta chain) emerged from a study of blood T cell repertoires in COVID-19. Across the whole study: COVID-19 samples, acute and convalescent, were from the United States, Italy and Spain. T cells, B-cell-depleted T cells, or PBMCs provided the cDNA or gDNA that served as material.

J lost 10 bases, V lost 8 bases, and 5 bases had no gene match. The CDR3 covers 12 residues. Per the study methods: How many nucleated cells were present was estimated from reference gene primer amplification. This table comes from immunoSEQ multiplex PCR, and its TCRdb copy is limited to in-frame clones, with some not included. For V, J and clone size, that table is used; D and trimming come from the DNA. The sample includes 200,000 or so clones, around 85% of them seen just once. The chain links TRBV12-3 or TRBV12-4 to TRBJ1-6; 7 positions match TRBD1. Sequenced material: peripheral blood. The sequence was obtained from a man in his sixties or seventies with active or convalescent COVID-19. CDR3 sequence (DNA): TGTGCCAGCGGCAGGGGGGAGTCACCCCTCCACTTT. As protein: CASGRGESPLHF.